Each of the 13 T cell receptor beta chains below was sequenced from the same sample in a study of blood T cell repertoires in COVID-19. Only in-frame clones appear in the TCRdb table, and some are missing; sequencing was by immunoSEQ multiplex PCR. In the table there are around 140,000 clones, approximately 87% of which are singletons. Sequenced: peripheral blood. Every receptor here comes from a man between 50 and 59 years old with active COVID-19.

This rearrangement joins TRBV12-5 to TRBJ1-1; 9 bases are a match to TRBD1. The germline gives CDR1 LGHNT, CDR2 FRNRAP. The CDR3 has 16 amino acids. J gave up 3 bases and V 5 bases, and 10 bases lay outside the gene matches. CDR3 sequence: CASGPGDRVLHTEAFF. CDR3 DNA sequence: TGTGCTAGTGGTCCCGGGGACAGGGTTTTGCACACTGAAGCTTTCTTT. The full variable domain, its missing parts supplied by reference TRBV12-5 and TRBJ1-1, is DARVTQTPRHKVTEMGQEVTMRCQPILGHNTVFWYRQTMMQGLELLAYFRNRAPLDDSGMPKDRFSAEMPDATLATLKIQPSEPRDSAVYFCASGPGDRVLHTEAFFGQGTRLTVV.

CDR3 sequence: CAISESGGATGNEQFF. CDR3 bases: TGTGCCATCAGTGAGTCGGGGGGGGCCACAGGCAATGAGCAGTTCTTC. The V and J genes are TRBV10-3 and TRBJ2-1; D may be TRBD2 (7 bases). This CDR3 contains 16 residues. Per germline, CDR1 ENHRY and CDR2 SYGVKD. Between the trimmed V and J ends, which lost 0 bases and 6 bases, there was a span of 15 bases.

The rearrangement uses TRBV19 and TRBJ2-2; TRBD1 matches 7 bases. Germline loops: CDR1 LNHDA, CDR2 SQIVND (reference sequence). The J segment lost 4 bases and the V segment lost 10 bases, leaving 9 bases of the junction unmatched. The CDR3 has 14 amino acids. CDR3 region: CATLDRAGTGELFF. CDR3 bases: TGTGCCACTTTAGACAGGGCCGGCACCGGGGAGCTGTTTTTT.

The chain links TRBV5-4 to TRBJ2-1; 11 bases are shared with TRBD1. This CDR3 is built from 16 residues. Germline CDR1 and CDR2: SGHNT and YYREEE (reference sequence). V dropped 4 bases and J dropped 7; count of bases not matched to a gene: 10. The CDR3 sequence is CASSLLGTGGRNEQFF. The CDR3 DNA is TGTGCCAGCAGCCTGTTAGGGACAGGGGGACGGAATGAGCAGTTCTTC.

The CDR3 DNA reads as TGTGCCAGTAGCCAAGGACAGTTCAGCTCTGGGGCCAACGTCCTGACTTTC. It codes for CASSQGQFSSGANVLTF. The chain links TRBV19 to TRBJ2-6; D possibly corresponds to TRBD1 (6 bases). Trimming removed 6 bases at V and 0 bases at J, with 15 bases between. The germline CDR1 and CDR2 sequences are LNHDA and SQIVND (reference sequence). The CDR3 contains 17 residues.

V usage is TRBV11-3 and J usage is TRBJ2-2; TRBD2 is a possible D gene (5 bases). Germline V gene lookup returns CDR1 SGHNT and CDR2 YENEEA. With 5 bases removed from V and 4 bases from J, the gap between germline ends came to 11 bases. The CDR3 contains 14 residues. This CDR3 reads CASSRGLFTGELFF. The CDR3 region has the DNA TGTGCCAGCAGCCGCGGACTCTTCACCGGGGAGCTGTTTTTT.

V is TRBV4-2 and J is TRBJ1-4; D unresolved. CDR1 is LGHNA, CDR2 YNFKEQ, per germline. The ends were cut back, 0 bases at V and 6 bases at J, with 14 bases in the middle. This CDR3 comprises 16 residues. CDR3 sequence reads: CASSQDPIGMYEKLFF. The CDR3 bases are TGTGCCAGCAGCCAAGATCCCATCGGGATGTATGAAAAACTGTTTTTT.

J is TRBJ1-2 and V is TRBV27, with a possible D match to TRBD1 (5 bases). The germline V gene encodes CDR1 MNHEY and CDR2 SMNVEV (reference sequence). The CDR3 has 14 amino acids. The ends were cut back, 5 bases at V and 6 bases at J, with 16 bases in the middle. As DNA, the CDR3 is TGTGCCAGCAGTCCGCGGGTCGGGGGGAATGGCTACACCTTC. Its translation: CASSPRVGGNGYTF.

The chain employs TRBV7-9 and TRBJ2-5; D perhaps matches TRBD2 (6 bases). Germline V gives CDR1 SEHNR, CDR2 FQNEAQ (reference sequence). This CDR3 region has 15 residues. The V gene lost 2 bases and the J gene lost 1 base, with 11 bases spanning the gap. CDR3 in DNA: TGTGCCAGCAGCTTATTGGGGAGGCCCCAAGAGACCCAGTACTTC. Its translation: CASSLLGRPQETQYF. Drawing the rest from reference TRBV7-9 and TRBJ2-5, the complete variable domain is DTGVSQNPRHKITKRGQNVTFRCDPISEHNRLYWYRQTLGQGPEFLTYFQNEAQLEKSRLLSDRFSAERPKGSFSTLEIQRTEQGDSAMYLCASSLLGRPQETQYFGPGTRLLVL.

This chain uses TRBV7-2 with TRBJ1-2, with D perhaps TRBD1 (5 bases). Germline CDR1 SGHTA, CDR2 FQGNSA. The CDR3 covers 16 residues. V was clipped by 0 bases and J by 7 bases, with 18 bases between them. CDR3 region: CASSLASRAGKVGYTF. Here the CDR3 DNA reads TGTGCCAGCAGCTTAGCGTCTCGGGCAGGGAAGGTTGGCTACACCTTC.

V and J are TRBV4-1 and TRBJ1-2; 7 nucleotides match TRBD1. The CDR3 length is 16 residues. Germline trimming cut 1 base from V and 2 bases from J; bases unmatched to any gene: 7. Germline-derived CDR1 and CDR2 are MGHRA and YSYEKL. The CDR3 sequence: CASSQVGGGGNYGYTF. The CDR3 nucleotides read TGCGCCAGCAGCCAAGTCGGAGGGGGCGGCAACTATGGCTACACCTTC.

This rearrangement joins TRBV29-1 to TRBJ2-1, with D possibly TRBD2 on 5 matching bases. The CDR3 loop spans 15 amino acids. Looked up from germline, CDR1 is SQVTM and CDR2 is ANQGSEA. Trimming took off 0 bases at V and 8 bases at J, with 17 bases between the two ends. CDR3 amino acids: CSVEDPTGGPHEQFF. The DNA for the CDR3 is TGCAGCGTTGAAGATCCTACCGGCGGGCCCCATGAGCAGTTCTTC.

The genes are TRBV5-8 and TRBJ1-2; D remains unclear. CDR3 length equals 14 residues. Between the trimmed V and J ends, which lost 5 bases and 3 bases, there was a span of 14 bases. Germline lookup yields CDR1 SGHTS and CDR2 YDEGEE. The CDR3 loop is CASSPGQQDYGYTF. CDR3 in DNA: TGTGCCAGCAGTCCTGGGCAGCAAGACTATGGCTACACCTTC.